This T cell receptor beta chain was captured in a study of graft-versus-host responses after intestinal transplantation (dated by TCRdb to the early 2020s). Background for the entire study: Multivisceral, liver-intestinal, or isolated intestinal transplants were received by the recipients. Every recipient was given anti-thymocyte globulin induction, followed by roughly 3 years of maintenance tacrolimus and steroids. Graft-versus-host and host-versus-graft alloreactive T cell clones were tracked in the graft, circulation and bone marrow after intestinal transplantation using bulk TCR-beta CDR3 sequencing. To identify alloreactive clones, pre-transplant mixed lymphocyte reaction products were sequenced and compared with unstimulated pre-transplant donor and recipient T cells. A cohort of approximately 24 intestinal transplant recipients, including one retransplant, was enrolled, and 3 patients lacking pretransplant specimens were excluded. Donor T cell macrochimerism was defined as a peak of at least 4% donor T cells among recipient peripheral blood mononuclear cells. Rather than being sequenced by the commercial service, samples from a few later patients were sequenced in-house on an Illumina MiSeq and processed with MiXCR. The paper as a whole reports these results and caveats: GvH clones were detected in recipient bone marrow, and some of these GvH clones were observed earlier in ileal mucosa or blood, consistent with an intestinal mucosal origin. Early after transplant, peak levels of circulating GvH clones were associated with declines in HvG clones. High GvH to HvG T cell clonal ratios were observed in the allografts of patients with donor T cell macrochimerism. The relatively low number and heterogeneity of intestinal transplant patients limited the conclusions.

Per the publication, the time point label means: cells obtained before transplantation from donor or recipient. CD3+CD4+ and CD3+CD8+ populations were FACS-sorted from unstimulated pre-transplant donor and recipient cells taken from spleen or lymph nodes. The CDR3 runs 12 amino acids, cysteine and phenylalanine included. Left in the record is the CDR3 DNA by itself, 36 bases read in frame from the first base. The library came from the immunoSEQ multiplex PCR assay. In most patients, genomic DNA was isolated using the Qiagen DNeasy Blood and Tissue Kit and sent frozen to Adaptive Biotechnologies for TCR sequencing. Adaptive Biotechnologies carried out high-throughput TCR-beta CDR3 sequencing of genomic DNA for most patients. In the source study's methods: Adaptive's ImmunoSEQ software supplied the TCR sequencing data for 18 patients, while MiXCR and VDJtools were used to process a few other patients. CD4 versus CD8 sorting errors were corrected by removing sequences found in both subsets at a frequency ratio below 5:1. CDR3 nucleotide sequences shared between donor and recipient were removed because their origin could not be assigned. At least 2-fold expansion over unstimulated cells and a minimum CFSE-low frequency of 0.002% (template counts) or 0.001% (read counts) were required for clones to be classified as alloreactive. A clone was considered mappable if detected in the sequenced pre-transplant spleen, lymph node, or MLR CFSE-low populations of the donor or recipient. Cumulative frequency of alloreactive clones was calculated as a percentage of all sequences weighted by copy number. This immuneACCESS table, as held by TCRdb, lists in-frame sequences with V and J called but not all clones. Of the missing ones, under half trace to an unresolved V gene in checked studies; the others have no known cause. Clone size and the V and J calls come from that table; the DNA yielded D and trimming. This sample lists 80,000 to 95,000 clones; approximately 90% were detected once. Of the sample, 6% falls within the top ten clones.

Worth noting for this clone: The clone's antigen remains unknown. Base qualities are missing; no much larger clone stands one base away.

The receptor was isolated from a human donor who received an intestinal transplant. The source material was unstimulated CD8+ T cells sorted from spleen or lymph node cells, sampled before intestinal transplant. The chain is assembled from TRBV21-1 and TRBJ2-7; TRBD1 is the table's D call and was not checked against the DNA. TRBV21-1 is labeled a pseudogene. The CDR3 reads CASSKGHCEQYF. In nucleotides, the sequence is TGTGCCAGCAGCAAAGGACACTGCGAGCAGTACTTC.